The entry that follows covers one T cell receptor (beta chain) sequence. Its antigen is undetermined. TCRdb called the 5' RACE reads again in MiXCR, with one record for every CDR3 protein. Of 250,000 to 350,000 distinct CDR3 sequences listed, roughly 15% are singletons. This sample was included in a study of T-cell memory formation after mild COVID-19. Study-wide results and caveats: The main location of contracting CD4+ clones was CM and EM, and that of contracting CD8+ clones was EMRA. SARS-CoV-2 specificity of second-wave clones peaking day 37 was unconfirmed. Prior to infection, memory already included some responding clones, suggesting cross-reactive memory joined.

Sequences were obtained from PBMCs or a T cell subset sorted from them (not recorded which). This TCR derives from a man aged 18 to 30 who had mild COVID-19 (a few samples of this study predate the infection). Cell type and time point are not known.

The CDR3 nucleotides are TGTGCTAGTGGTTTGAGTGCGAGTACGCAGTATTTT. This codes for CASGLSASTQYF. The chain recombines TRBV12-5 with TRBJ2-3; D is unclear. This CDR3 spans 12 amino acids. Trimming left V 2 bases short and J 8 bases short, with 8 bases between. Germline CDR1 LGHNT, CDR2 FRNRAP.